The present entry profiles one T cell receptor (beta chain) with its context. The germline V gene has CDR1 SEHNR and CDR2 FQNEAQ (reference sequence). The trim removed 5 bases at V and 6 bases at J, leaving 9 bases unmatched. This CDR3 is 14 amino acids long. This sample is part of a study of T cells in Graves' hyperthyroidism and ophthalmopathy. RNA transcripts served as the template for amplifying TCR beta CDR3 regions. HTBI primers were used for first-round RT-PCR of the TCR CDR3. TCRdb reprocessed the multiplex PCR reads via MiXCR and lists one record per CDR3 protein. In the table there are around 270,000 distinct CDR3 sequences, around 19% of which are singletons.

The sequenced material came from blood. This chain links TRBV7-9 with TRBJ1-1; 7 bases line up with TRBD1. This sequence originates from a man aged 45-65 years with Graves' ophthalmopathy. CDR3 amino acids: CASSTGTALPEAFF. The CDR3 DNA sequence: TGTGCCAGCAGCACCGGGACAGCCCTTCCTGAAGCTTTCTTT.